Below, 28 T cell receptor beta chains from the same sample are listed, as sequenced in a study of spatial heterogeneity in lung cancer. TCRdb ran MiXCR on the 5' RACE reads and lists one entry per CDR3 protein. The sample lists tens of thousands of distinct CDR3 sequences; roughly 13% were seen once. Time point given: sample taken at primary tumor resection. Sequencing was performed on whole RNA extracted from tumor and nontumor lung tissue, or from frozen PBMC, and the material was left unsorted. Sequenced material: PBMCs, taken at surgery. These receptors all stem from a male donor with early-stage non-small cell lung cancer.

A word on this clonotype: A read error may be the cause here, since a much bigger clone is one base away. The final CDR3 position lacks the conserved phenylalanine or tryptophan, pointing to a likely read error. The chain is built from TRBV27 and TRBJ2-1, with 7 bases identical to TRBD2. J lost 2 bases, V lost 2 bases, and 6 bases had no gene match. Germline assignment: CDR1 MNHEY and CDR2 SMNVEV (reference sequence). The CDR3 covers 16 residues. The chain's CDR3 is CASSLKGGSPYNEQFI. DNA of the CDR3: TGTGCCAGCAGTTTAAAGGGCGGGAGCCCCTACAATGAGCAGTTCATC.

This clonotype was seen only a few times. J is TRBJ2-2 and V is TRBV5-4, with D perhaps TRBD1 (6 bases). The V end was cut by 4 bases, the J end by 6 bases, with 16 bases between. CDR3 size: 15 residues. Germline assignment: CDR1 SGHNT and CDR2 YYREEE (reference sequence). The CDR3 DNA sequence: TGTGCCAGCAGCCATAGAACAGGGTTTTCCGGGGAGCTGTTTTTT. Its translation: CASSHRTGFSGELFF.

This clonotype has a handful of counts. The chain couples TRBV7-9 to TRBJ2-7; D remains ambiguous. The CDR3 consists of 13 residues. Germline V gene lookup returns CDR1 SEHNR and CDR2 FQNEAQ (reference sequence). Trimming pared 1 base from V and 10 bases from J, leaving 14 bases between. DNA for the CDR3: TGTGCCAGCAGCTTAGTCGATCAGGTCGCACAGTACTTC. Translated: CASSLVDQVAQYF.

At least ten counts were recorded for this clonotype. The chain carries TRBV29-1 and TRBJ1-2, with 10 bases matching TRBD1. V shed 4 bases, J shed 6 bases, and the junction held 8 bases outside the gene matches. The CDR3 is 14 residues long. Looked up from germline, CDR1 is SQVTM and CDR2 is ANQGSEA. The CDR3 bases are TGCAGCGTTGGGTTAATTGGACAGGGGGATGGCTACACCTTC. Its protein product is CSVGLIGQGDGYTF.

The rearrangement links TRBV5-1 to TRBJ1-2; TRBD1 matches 8 bases. The CDR3 contains 16 residues. V shed 2 bases and J 2 bases; nucleotides not matched to a gene: 8. Germline V CDR1 and CDR2: SGHRS, YFSETQ. CDR3 region: CASSLSGQVGNYGYTF. For the CDR3, the DNA is TGCGCCAGCAGCTTATCGGGACAGGTCGGCAACTATGGCTACACCTTC.

The chain combines TRBV29-1 with TRBJ2-5; the D gene is possibly TRBD2 (6 bases). The CDR3 spans 10 residues. Germline lookup yields CDR1 SQVTM and CDR2 ANQGSEA. V lost 6 bases to trimming and J lost 5 bases, with 7 bases between them. DNA for the CDR3: TGCAGCGTAGGGAGGGAGACCCAGTACTTC. Translated, it gives CSVGRETQYF.

Ten or more counts support this clonotype. This chain uses TRBV2 with TRBJ2-5; weak D call: TRBD1 (5 bases). Germline V gene data show CDR1 as SNHLY and CDR2 as FYNNEI. The CDR3 length is 13 residues. Between the trimmed V and J ends, which lost 6 bases and 3 bases, there was a span of 11 bases. CDR3 DNA: TGTGCCAGCAGGCCGGACAATAAAGAGACCCAGTACTTC. The encoded protein is CASRPDNKETQYF.

This clonotype was observed a handful of times. V and J are TRBV5-6 and TRBJ2-7; D gene ambiguous. Germline lookup yields CDR1 SGHDT and CDR2 YYEEEE. The V end lost 2 bases, the J end lost 2 bases, and 11 bases lay between the germline ends. The CDR3 consists of 14 residues. As DNA, the CDR3 is TGTGCCAGCAGCTTAGCCGGGTCGCCCTACGAGCAGTACTTC. It is translated as CASSLAGSPYEQYF.

This clonotype was counted a few times. This chain uses TRBV7-9 with TRBJ2-5, with D perhaps being TRBD1 or TRBD2 (5 bases each). V gave up 1 base and J gave up 2 bases, with 11 bases separating them. The V gene's germline CDR1 is SEHNR and CDR2 FQNEAQ (reference sequence). The CDR3 runs to 15 residues. CDR3 bases: TGTGCCAGCAGCTTAGATGTCTGGGGGCAAGAGACCCAGTACTTC. As protein: CASSLDVWGQETQYF.

This clonotype has at least ten counts. The chain joins TRBV5-1 to TRBJ1-3, with D perhaps matching TRBD1 (6 bases). The V gene lost 3 bases and the J gene lost 0 bases, with 7 bases spanning the gap. The CDR3 is 14 residues long. Germline V gene data show CDR1 as SGHRS and CDR2 as YFSETQ. For the CDR3, the DNA is TGCGCCAGCAGCTCAGGGGCCTCTGGAAACACCATATATTTT. Its translation: CASSSGASGNTIYF. The whole variable domain, filled in from reference TRBV5-1 and TRBJ1-3, reads KAGVTQTPRYLIKTRGQQVTLSCSPISGHRSVSWYQQTPGQGLQFLFEYFSETQRNKGNFPGRFSGRQFSNSRSEMNVSTLELGDSALYLCASSSGASGNTIYFGEGSWLTVV.

The chain recombines TRBV5-1 with TRBJ2-2, with D unclear. Trimming pared 4 bases from V and 5 bases from J, leaving 6 bases between. The CDR3 length is 12 residues. Per germline, CDR1 SGHRS and CDR2 YFSETQ. CDR3 in amino acids: CASSHKTGELFF. CDR3 in DNA: TGCGCCAGCAGCCATAAAACCGGGGAGCTGTTTTTT. The variable domain in full, completed from reference TRBV5-1 and TRBJ2-2, reads KAGVTQTPRYLIKTRGQQVTLSCSPISGHRSVSWYQQTPGQGLQFLFEYFSETQRNKGNFPGRFSGRQFSNSRSEMNVSTLELGDSALYLCASSHKTGELFFGEGSRLTVL.

This clonotype was seen more than once but under ten times. The rearrangement links TRBV7-2 to TRBJ1-1; 10 bases align to TRBD1. This CDR3 is built from 15 residues. CDR1 is SGHTA and CDR2 is FQGNSA in the germline V gene. V trimming: 1 base; J trimming: 5 bases; junction bases outside the gene matches: 4. CDR3 sequence (DNA): TGTGCCAGCAGCTTAGAGGGACAGGGGTGGACTGAAGCTTTCTTT. This gives the protein CASSLEGQGWTEAFF. The full variable domain, with the rest looked up from reference TRBV7-2 and TRBJ1-1, is GAGVSQSPSNKVTEKGKDVELRCDPISGHTALYWYRQSLGQGLEFLIYFQGNSAPDKSGLPSDRFSAERTGGSVSTLTIQRTQQEDSAVYLCASSLEGQGWTEAFFGQGTRLTVV.

This clonotype was seen repeatedly, ten times or more. CDR3 sequence: CASQFADALKEKLFF. CDR3 sequence (DNA): TGTGCCAGCCAGTTCGCAGATGCTCTGAAGGAAAAACTGTTTTTT. V and J are TRBV6-1 and TRBJ1-4; no clear D gene. V was shortened by 8 bases and J by 8 bases, with 21 bases between the two germline ends. CDR1 is MNHNS and CDR2 is SASEGT in the germline V gene. The CDR3 sequence is 15 residues long.

This chain connects TRBV29-1 to TRBJ2-7, with a possible D match to TRBD1 (6 bases). Per germline, CDR1 SQVTM and CDR2 ANQGSEA. The CDR3 covers 13 residues. Deletions cut 6 bases from V and 0 bases from J, with 12 bases between. The CDR3 is CSVETGVSYEQYF. DNA of the CDR3: TGCAGCGTCGAGACAGGTGTCTCCTACGAGCAGTACTTC.

The chain has TRBV7-2 and TRBJ2-3; possible D gene TRBD2, 5 bases. V was clipped by 3 bases and J by 8 bases, with 12 bases between them. This CDR3 is 13 amino acids long. Germline-derived CDR1 and CDR2 are SGHTA and FQGNSA. This chain's CDR3 is CASSFPGLGTQYF. CDR3 coding DNA: TGTGCCAGCAGCTTTCCCGGACTCGGTACGCAGTATTTT. The whole variable domain, filled in from reference TRBV7-2 and TRBJ2-3, reads GAGVSQSPSNKVTEKGKDVELRCDPISGHTALYWYRQSLGQGLEFLIYFQGNSAPDKSGLPSDRFSAERTGGSVSTLTIQRTQQEDSAVYLCASSFPGLGTQYFGPGTRLTVL.

The J gene is TRBJ2-7, the V gene TRBV2, with TRBD2 identical over 8 bases. This CDR3 is 14 amino acids long. Trimming took 3 bases from V and 3 from J; bases not matched to a gene: 4. The germline CDR1 and CDR2 sequences are SNHLY and FYNNEI. CDR3 in amino acids: CASSEAGGYYEQYF. CDR3 bases: TGTGCCAGCAGTGAGGCGGGGGGCTACTACGAGCAGTACTTC.

The chain uses TRBV7-2 and TRBJ2-5, with D tentatively TRBD1 or TRBD2 (5 bases each). The length of the CDR3 is 14 residues. With 3 bases removed from V and 1 base from J, the gap between germline ends came to 9 bases. Germline V CDR1 and CDR2: SGHTA, FQGNSA. The CDR3 DNA reads TGTGCCAGCAGCTTTAACGGGGCCCAAGAGACCCAGTACTTC. It yields the protein CASSFNGAQETQYF.

This clonotype was recorded a few times. The chain employs TRBV24-1 and TRBJ2-7; D is unclear. V was clipped by 1 base and J by 3 bases, with 6 bases between them. From germline, CDR1 is KGHDR and CDR2 SFDVKD. This CDR3 has 13 amino acids. The CDR3 DNA sequence: TGTGCCACCAGTGATTTCGCCGGCTACGAGCAGTACTTC. Its translation: CATSDFAGYEQYF.

This clonotype was counted a few times. V usage is TRBV9 and J usage is TRBJ2-2; D is uncertain. CDR3 length: 15 amino acids. CDR1 and CDR2 from the germline V gene are SGDLS and YYNGEE. With 2 bases removed from V and 2 bases from J, the gap between germline ends came to 10 bases. The chain's CDR3 is CASSVLALNTGELFF. CDR3 DNA sequence: TGTGCCAGCAGCGTGCTTGCACTTAACACCGGGGAGCTGTTTTTT. Based on the CDR3 plus reference TRBV9 and TRBJ2-2, the full variable domain is DSGVTQTPKHLITATGQRVTLRCSPRSGDLSVYWYQQSLDQGLQFLIQYYNGEERAKGNILERFSAQQFPDLHSELNLSSLELGDSALYFCASSVLALNTGELFFGEGSRLTVL.

The chain combines TRBV7-2 with TRBJ2-1, with 9 bases aligning to TRBD2. J gave up 7 bases and V 4 bases, and 14 bases lay outside the gene matches. The CDR3 consists of 17 residues. Looked up from germline, CDR1 is SGHTA and CDR2 is FQGNSA. Written as DNA, the CDR3 is TGTGCCAGCAGCTCCCTCCAGGTAGCGGGGGCGGGGAATGAGCAGTTCTTC. Its translation is CASSSLQVAGAGNEQFF.

J is TRBJ1-1 and V is TRBV20-1, with unresolved D. Trimming stripped 3 bases from V and 2 bases from J, with 16 bases between. Germline V lookup: CDR1 DFQATT, CDR2 SNEGSKA (reference sequence). This CDR3 comprises 15 residues. The CDR3 DNA sequence: TGCAGTGCTAGTCGCGTCGGCAGATATAACACTGAAGCTTTCTTT. This encodes CSASRVGRYNTEAFF.

The table lists this clonotype with many counts. The rearrangement joins TRBV20-1 to TRBJ1-4; D might be TRBD1 (5 bases). The CDR3 is 13 amino acids. Germline lookup yields CDR1 DFQATT and CDR2 SNEGSKA (reference sequence). The DNA of the CDR3 is TGCGGCCTTCTGATAGGGGAGGCTGAAAAACTGTTTTTT. As protein: CGLLIGEAEKLFF.

The chain recombines TRBV2 with TRBJ2-7; perhaps TRBD2 as D (6 bases). Germline V gene lookup returns CDR1 SNHLY and CDR2 FYNNEI. V was trimmed by 7 bases and J by 7 bases, leaving 23 bases between them. The CDR3 has 15 residues. CDR3 loop: CASTLKGSGAKEQYF. The DNA of the CDR3 is TGTGCCAGCACCCTCAAAGGCTCGGGAGCAAAAGAGCAGTACTTC.

There are a few counts of this clonotype. The J gene is TRBJ1-2, the V gene TRBV12-3 or TRBV12-4, with no clear D. V was pared by 7 bases and J by 6 bases, with 15 bases between. The CDR3 runs to 13 residues. CDR3 loop: CASTPGPRNGYTF. The CDR3 nucleotides are TGTGCCAGCACCCCGGGCCCCCGGAATGGCTACACCTTC.

This clonotype turned up a few times. The rearrangement uses TRBV5-1 and TRBJ2-1; TRBD1 might be the D (5 bases). The V gene's germline CDR1 is SGHRS and CDR2 YFSETQ. This CDR3 comprises 14 residues. Trimming pared 5 bases from V and 4 bases from J, leaving 13 bases between. CDR3 region: CASRRQPSYNEQFF. The CDR3 region has the DNA TGCGCCAGCAGGCGACAGCCGTCGTACAATGAGCAGTTCTTC.

The V call is TRBV7-9, the J call TRBJ2-6; no clear D. CDR1 and CDR2 from the germline V gene are SEHNR and FQNEAQ (reference sequence). Trimming shortened V by 0 bases and J by 0 bases, and 15 bases separated the two germline ends. The CDR3 spans 19 residues. As DNA, the CDR3 is TGTGCCAGCAGCTTAGCGCGTGCAGTTCAAAGCTCTGGGGCCAACGTCCTGACTTTC. This gives the protein CASSLARAVQSSGANVLTF.

In nucleotides, the CDR3 is TGTGCCAGTAGTATGTCGGGGATAAGAGTTGTGAGTCAGCCCCAGCATTTT. Its translation: CASSMSGIRVVSQPQHF. V is TRBV19 and J is TRBJ1-5, with unresolved D. Trimming removed 3 bases from V and 6 bases from J, with 21 bases in between. Germline V gives CDR1 LNHDA, CDR2 SQIVND (reference sequence). This CDR3 is 17 amino acids long.

DNA for the CDR3: TGCAGCGTTGGGGACGCGGGCAGGGCTCGGGGCTACACCTTC. Translation: CSVGDAGRARGYTF. The V and J genes are TRBV29-1 and TRBJ1-2, with D tentatively TRBD1 (5 bases). With 4 bases removed from V and 8 bases from J, the gap between germline ends came to 20 bases. The germline gives CDR1 SQVTM, CDR2 ANQGSEA. The CDR3 extends over 14 amino acids.